These 31 T cell receptor beta chains came from one sample sequenced in a study of CD4+ T cells in melanoma. Profiled with immunoSEQ multiplex PCR; TCRdb holds only in-frame clones, not every one. The profile shows more than 8,500 clones, around 63% of them singletons. The sequenced sample consisted of peripheral blood. The receptors here all came from a human donor with melanoma.

The V gene is TRBV7-9, the J gene TRBJ2-4; no clear D. The germline gives CDR1 SEHNR, CDR2 FQNEAQ (reference sequence). This CDR3 spans 18 amino acids. Trimming stripped 2 bases from V and 0 bases from J, with 17 bases between. CDR3: CASSLHSTPYLAKNIQYF. The DNA for the CDR3 is TGTGCCAGCAGCTTACACAGCACGCCCTACCTAGCCAAAAACATTCAGTACTTC.

The V gene is TRBV12-5, the J gene TRBJ1-1; no firm D call. CDR3 size: 13 residues. V was pared by 2 bases and J by 5 bases, with 9 bases between. In germline, CDR1 is LGHNT, CDR2 FRNRAP. DNA for the CDR3: TGTGCTAGTGGTTTGACAACAGTGACTGAAGCTTTCTTT. Translated, it gives CASGLTTVTEAFF.

V usage is TRBV29-1 and J usage is TRBJ1-2; the D is unclear. CDR1 SQVTM and CDR2 ANQGSEA come from the germline V gene. The CDR3 runs 12 residues. Trimming pared 2 bases from V and 5 bases from J, leaving 9 bases between. The CDR3 sequence is CSVELRAYGYTF. In nucleotides, the CDR3 is TGCAGCGTTGAATTGCGGGCGTATGGCTACACCTTC.

This chain connects TRBV28 to TRBJ2-3; D is ambiguous. Per the germline V gene, CDR1 is MDHEN and CDR2 is SYDVKM. The CDR3 totals 11 residues. V dropped 6 bases and J dropped 3 bases, with 4 bases sitting between them. CDR3 in DNA: TGTGCCAGCAGCCCGACAGATACGCAGTATTTT. It yields the protein CASSPTDTQYF.

The chain carries TRBV11-1 and TRBJ2-7; D could derive from TRBD1 or TRBD2 (5 bases each). Germline V gives CDR1 SGHAT, CDR2 FQDESV (reference sequence). This CDR3 spans 12 amino acids. The V gene lost 1 base and the J gene lost 6 bases, with 7 bases spanning the gap. CDR3 residues: CASSLGGGEQYF. In nucleotides, the CDR3 is TGTGCCAGCAGCTTAGGTGGGGGCGAGCAGTACTTC.

The chain employs TRBV5-5 and TRBJ1-1, with 9 nucleotides matching TRBD1. CDR3 length: 15 residues. V shed 2 bases, J shed 11 bases, and the junction held 13 bases outside the gene matches. CDR1 and CDR2 (germline): SGHKS, YYEKEE (reference sequence). In DNA form, the CDR3 reads TGTGCCAGCAGCTTCCAGGCCGGGACAGGGATGGGCGCTTTCTTT. Protein product: CASSFQAGTGMGAFF.

The rearrangement links TRBV6-5 to TRBJ2-2; TRBD1 is a possible D gene (6 bases). Germline values: CDR1 MNHEY, CDR2 SVGAGI. Trimming pared 5 bases from V and 1 base from J, leaving 11 bases between. The CDR3 totals 15 residues. CDR3: CASSRQDLNTGELFF. The CDR3 nucleotides read TGTGCCAGCAGTCGACAGGACCTGAACACCGGGGAGCTGTTTTTT.

J is TRBJ1-1 and V is TRBV11-2; TRBD1 matches 9 bases. Per the germline V gene, CDR1 is SGHAT and CDR2 is FQNNGV. V dropped 0 bases and J dropped 13; count of bases not matched to a gene: 6. The CDR3 totals 13 residues. The CDR3 loop reads CASSLEQGAKGFF. The CDR3 coding sequence is TGTGCCAGCAGCTTAGAACAGGGGGCTAAGGGTTTCTTT.

The chain employs TRBV18 and TRBJ1-3; 7 nucleotides align to TRBD1. The germline gives CDR1 KGHSH, CDR2 LQKENI. J lost 8 bases, V lost 2 bases, and 9 bases had no gene match. The CDR3 runs to 15 residues. The CDR3 nucleotides read TGTGCCAGCTCACCAGGGGGACAGCCGGTTTACACCATATATTTT. As protein: CASSPGGQPVYTIYF.

The genes are TRBV11-2 and TRBJ2-4, with 9 bases lining up with TRBD1. J gave up 0 bases and V 2 bases, and 2 bases lay outside the gene matches. The CDR3 totals 16 residues. In germline, CDR1 is SGHAT, CDR2 FQNNGV. The CDR3, as DNA: TGTGCCAGCAGCTTACCGGACAGGGGAGCCAAAAACATTCAGTACTTC. Protein: CASSLPDRGAKNIQYF.

This chain connects TRBV6-1 to TRBJ2-1, with 8 positions matching TRBD2. V lost 8 bases to trimming and J lost 2 bases; unmatched junction nucleotides: 8. This CDR3 has 15 amino acids. The germline V gene has CDR1 MNHNS and CDR2 SASEGT. The CDR3 loop reads CASGKDGGAYNEQFF. CDR3 in DNA: TGTGCCAGCGGGAAAGACGGGGGGGCCTACAATGAGCAGTTCTTC.

This chain joins TRBV18 and TRBJ2-7; 12 bases map to TRBD1. The germline V gene has CDR1 KGHSH and CDR2 LQKENI. The CDR3 runs 15 residues. Trimming cost V 3 bases and J 4 bases; bases outside gene matches: 4. The CDR3 loop is CASSPPGQGAYEQYF. CDR3 nucleotide sequence: TGTGCCAGCTCACCCCCGGGACAGGGGGCTTACGAGCAGTACTTC. The full variable domain, its missing parts supplied by reference TRBV18 and TRBJ2-7, is NAGVMQNPRHLVRRRGQEARLRCSPMKGHSHVYWYRQLPEEGLKFMVYLQKENIIDESGMPKERFSAEFPKEGPSILRIQQVVRGDSAAYFCASSPPGQGAYEQYFGPGTRLTVT.

Only one count was recorded for this clone. The chain recombines TRBV19 with TRBJ1-4; 9 bases line up with TRBD1. The CDR3 has 19 amino acids. Germline V lookup: CDR1 LNHDA, CDR2 SQIVND (reference sequence). The J segment lost 8 bases and the V segment lost 4 bases, leaving 20 bases of the junction unmatched. CDR3 nucleotides: TGTGCCAGTAGTAGAACCGGGACAGGGCTTGGGGGAGGAAAGGAAAAACTGTTTTTT. It yields the protein CASSRTGTGLGGGKEKLFF.

The J gene is TRBJ1-6, the V gene TRBV4-2; D is uncertain. The CDR3 spans 16 residues. Germline V gives CDR1 LGHNA, CDR2 YNFKEQ. V was cut by 0 bases and J by 1 base, with 7 bases left in between. The chain's CDR3 is CASSQDRGSYNSPLHF. The CDR3 DNA sequence: TGTGCCAGCAGCCAAGATCGAGGGTCCTATAATTCACCCCTCCACTTT.

The chain employs TRBV7-2 and TRBJ1-2; 9 bases fit TRBD1. The V gene's germline CDR1 is SGHTA and CDR2 FQGNSA. Unmatched junction bases numbered 7, after V lost 4 bases and J lost 7 bases. This CDR3 has 14 residues. The CDR3 loop is CASSSMTGGAGYTF. In DNA form, the CDR3 reads TGTGCCAGCAGCTCGATGACAGGGGGAGCTGGCTACACCTTC.

This chain joins TRBV2 and TRBJ1-4; 8 nucleotides line up with TRBD1. V was clipped by 4 bases and J by 3 bases; unmatched bases: 1. The germline V gene has CDR1 SNHLY and CDR2 FYNNEI. CDR3 length: 14 residues. CDR3 bases: TGTGCCAGCAGTGTACAGGGGGCTAATGAAAAACTGTTTTTT. It translates to CASSVQGANEKLFF.

The J gene is TRBJ1-2, the V gene TRBV5-1; D ambiguous. V lost 2 bases, J lost 4 bases, and 15 bases lay in between. The CDR3 contains 15 residues. Germline CDR1 is SGHRS and CDR2 is YFSETQ. The CDR3 DNA is TGCGCCAGCAGCTTTGATGGATGGGATCGCTATGGCTACACCTTC. Its protein is CASSFDGWDRYGYTF.

The chain couples TRBV5-6 to TRBJ2-2; D is ambiguous. V was cut by 0 bases and J by 1 base, with 10 bases left in between. The V gene's germline CDR1 is SGHDT and CDR2 YYEEEE. This CDR3 has 16 residues. The CDR3 loop is CASSLETVWNTGELFF. CDR3 in DNA: TGTGCCAGCAGCTTGGAGACGGTGTGGAACACCGGGGAGCTGTTTTTT.

The chain is built from TRBV19 and TRBJ2-3, with 8 bases lining up with TRBD2. The CDR3 spans 14 residues. In germline, CDR1 is LNHDA, CDR2 SQIVND (reference sequence). The V segment lost 6 bases and the J segment 3 bases; nucleotides outside the gene matches: 5. The CDR3 loop reads CASRPGLGTDTQYF. CDR3 DNA sequence: TGTGCCAGTAGGCCGGGACTAGGAACAGATACGCAGTATTTT.

This clone was observed a handful of times. The chain links TRBV7-3 to TRBJ2-2; 9 bases agree with TRBD2. CDR1 and CDR2 from the germline V gene are SGHTA and FQGTGA. The CDR3 has 16 residues. V lost 3 bases to trimming and J lost 1 base; unmatched junction nucleotides: 3. CDR3 residues: CASSFPTSGNTGELFF. The CDR3 DNA reads as TGTGCCAGCAGCTTCCCGACTAGCGGGAACACCGGGGAGCTGTTTTTT.

V gene TRBV27 combines with J gene TRBJ1-1; D not resolved. V lost 1 base and J 0 bases, leaving 6 bases between the germline ends. This CDR3 comprises 14 residues. Germline loops: CDR1 MNHEY, CDR2 SMNVEV (reference sequence). CDR3 nucleotide sequence: TGTGCCAGCAGTTTATGGTCCCTGAACACTGAAGCTTTCTTT. As protein: CASSLWSLNTEAFF.

The CDR3 DNA follows: TGTGCCACCAGCAGAGATCGGGGACTAGCCGGGGAGACCCAGTACTTC. Translation gives CATSRDRGLAGETQYF. The chain couples TRBV15 to TRBJ2-5; 9 positions agree with TRBD2. The CDR3 sequence is 16 residues long. CDR1 and CDR2 (germline): LNHNV, YYDKDF (reference sequence). V lost 0 bases to trimming and J lost 5 bases; unmatched junction nucleotides: 7.

This clone is termed medium-sized. The rearrangement links TRBV5-1 to TRBJ2-2, with 9 bases that match TRBD1. Trimming cost V 4 bases and J 3 bases; bases outside gene matches: 7. This CDR3 region has 16 residues. CDR1 and CDR2 from the germline V gene are SGHRS and YFSETQ. This chain's CDR3 is CASSQDRGQYTGELFF. The CDR3 bases are TGCGCCAGCAGCCAGGACAGGGGCCAGTACACCGGGGAGCTGTTTTTT.

CDR3 bases: TGCGCCAGCAGCCAAGAGGGGACAGGCGCCCTCTATGGCTACACCTTC. Protein sequence: CASSQEGTGALYGYTF. The J gene is TRBJ1-2, the V gene TRBV4-3; 8 nucleotides match TRBD1. The CDR3 has 16 residues. Germline-derived CDR1 and CDR2 are LGHNA and YSLEER. Trimming removed 0 bases from V and 4 bases from J; junction bases left unmatched: 7.

The chain employs TRBV5-1 and TRBJ1-5; 7 bases agree with TRBD1. V was clipped by 0 bases and J by 4 bases; unmatched bases: 7. The CDR3 covers 16 residues. The germline V gene encodes CDR1 SGHRS and CDR2 YFSETQ. CDR3 amino acids: CASSLGAGGLNQPQHF. The CDR3 DNA follows: TGCGCCAGCAGCTTGGGGGCAGGGGGGCTTAATCAGCCCCAGCATTTT. Using reference TRBV5-1 and TRBJ1-5 for the parts outside the CDR3, the full variable domain is KAGVTQTPRYLIKTRGQQVTLSCSPISGHRSVSWYQQTPGQGLQFLFEYFSETQRNKGNFPGRFSGRQFSNSRSEMNVSTLELGDSALYLCASSLGAGGLNQPQHFGDGTRLSIL.

V gene TRBV6-1 combines with J gene TRBJ2-7; 11 bases fit TRBD1. Germline V gives CDR1 MNHNS, CDR2 SASEGT. J lost 3 bases, V lost 6 bases, and 4 bases had no gene match. The CDR3 extends over 14 amino acids. The CDR3 DNA follows: TGTGCCAGCAGCCAGGGACAGGGGGGCTACGAGCAGTACTTC. It codes for CASSQGQGGYEQYF.

The chain is built from TRBV10-3 and TRBJ2-5; TRBD2 might be the D (6 bases). Germline CDR1 ENHRY, CDR2 SYGVKD. V gave up 4 bases and J gave up 5 bases, with 17 bases separating them. This CDR3 comprises 15 residues. CDR3 bases: TGTGCCATCAGTGGGACGGAGGGGAGCGACGAGACCCAGTACTTC. Translated, it gives CAISGTEGSDETQYF.

On this clone: Different DNA sequences within this sample yield the same CDR3. The V gene is TRBV11-1, the J gene TRBJ1-6; tentatively, D is TRBD1 (5 bases). Trimming cost V 4 bases and J 2 bases, with 9 bases left between them. Germline CDR1 is SGHAT and CDR2 is FQDESV (reference sequence). The CDR3 totals 15 residues. For the CDR3, the DNA is TGTGCCAGCAGCTGGGACGGGGCCTATAATTCACCCCTCCACTTT. It yields the protein CASSWDGAYNSPLHF. Drawing the rest from reference TRBV11-1 and TRBJ1-6, the complete variable domain is EAEVAQSPRYKITEKSQAVAFWCDPISGHATLYWYRQILGQGPELLVQFQDESVVDDSQLPKDRFSAERLKGVDSTLKIQPAELGDSAMYLCASSWDGAYNSPLHFGNGTRLTVT.

This chain joins TRBV19 and TRBJ1-6; 7 positions match TRBD1. V dropped 5 bases and J dropped 9; count of bases not matched to a gene: 13. The CDR3 contains 16 residues. Germline loops: CDR1 LNHDA, CDR2 SQIVND (reference sequence). The chain's CDR3 is CASSAPLYRGGSPLHF. The CDR3 nucleotides are TGTGCCAGTAGTGCCCCCCTTTACAGGGGAGGTTCACCCCTCCACTTT.

Only a few counts were recorded for this clone. The rearrangement joins TRBV5-6 to TRBJ2-5; TRBD1 aligns across 9 bases. The CDR3 is made up of 16 amino acids. CDR1 is SGHDT and CDR2 is YYEEEE in the germline V gene. V lost 1 base to trimming and J lost 5 bases; unmatched junction nucleotides: 9. The CDR3: CASSLKGQGRGETQYF. DNA for the CDR3: TGTGCCAGCAGCTTGAAAGGACAGGGGAGAGGGGAGACCCAGTACTTC.

The chain joins TRBV28 to TRBJ1-2; weak D call: TRBD1 (5 bases). CDR3 size: 15 residues. Germline V CDR1 and CDR2: MDHEN, SYDVKM. Trimming took off 2 bases at V and 4 bases at J, with 14 bases between the two ends. As DNA, the CDR3 is TGTGCCAGCAGTTTACCCAGGGAAAGTCGCTATGGCTACACCTTC. It yields the protein CASSLPRESRYGYTF.